This TCR beta chain was documented in a study of blood T cell repertoires in COVID-19. Study in general: Samples came from the United States, Italy and Spain, spanning acute and convalescent COVID-19. PBMCs, B-cell-depleted T cells, or T cells provided the cDNA or gDNA that made up the material.

The germline V and J ends were trimmed by 0 bases and 2 bases, with 14 bases remaining between them. The CDR3 is 17 amino acids. The germline gives CDR1 LNHDA, CDR2 SQIVND (reference sequence). Original analysis: Nucleated cell counts were estimated from reference gene primer amplification. TCRdb's copy holds only in-frame clones and misses some; the assay was immunoSEQ multiplex PCR. That table is the source of V, J and clone size, and D and trimming were worked out from the DNA. In the table there are around 100,000 clones, less than 85% of which are singletons. The chain joins TRBV19 to TRBJ1-5, with D possibly TRBD1 on 5 matching bases. The source of this sequence is a man in his 70s with active or convalescent COVID-19. Sample: peripheral blood. The CDR3 sequence: CASSIDRGLGGNQPQHF. The CDR3 DNA reads TGTGCCAGTAGTATAGATCGGGGACTGGGTGGCAATCAGCCCCAGCATTTT.